The entry that follows covers one T cell receptor beta chain sequence. The CDR3 contains 14 residues. Germline V gives CDR1 MNHEY, CDR2 SVGEGT. The V end lost 8 bases, the J end lost 6 bases, and 19 bases lay between the germline ends. The entry originates in a study of blood T cells in healthy people across ages. For the second PCR, which ran for about 6 to 11 cycles, a sample-barcoded 5' primer and a J-beta primer mix were used. Each single sample gave us at least 3 million CDR3-containing paired-end reads. A single record per CDR3 protein comes from TCRdb applying MiXCR to the 5' RACE reads. The sample has 800,000 to 950,000 distinct CDR3 sequences; 48% are singletons.

V and J are TRBV6-2 or TRBV6-3 and TRBJ1-2; possible D gene TRBD1, 5 bases. The sequenced sample consisted of blood. The TCR sequence derives from a man aged 30-40 years in good health. Here the CDR3 DNA reads TGTGCCAGCGGATGGGACCCAACCACACATGGCTACACCTTC. Protein product: CASGWDPTTHGYTF.